This is a list of T cell receptor beta chains from one sample in a study of OX40 agonist ivuxolimab in advanced cancers. Repertoires were generated with immunoSEQ multiplex PCR, while TCRdb's copy carries only in-frame clones and drops some. The table includes some 64,000 clones, approximately 83% detected once. The material was CD4+ or CD8+ T cells sorted from blood, obtained in a trial of the OX40 agonist ivuxolimab. The receptor source for this set is an adult with an advanced solid tumor such as melanoma, head and neck, liver or kidney cancer. The CDR3 runs from the conserved cysteine through the conserved F or W. Fields, in order: D gene, J gene, clone size, V gene, CDR3 protein, CDR3 DNA. D genes are given only for firm matches. Clone sizes are given selectively: once, few, many, or a class where the clone is expanded.

D gene: -
J gene: TRBJ1-3
clone size: -
V gene: TRBV28
CDR3 protein: CASSSHVGGLSGNTIYF
CDR3 DNA: TGTGCCAGCAGTTCCCATGTGGGGGGCCTGTCTGGAAACACCATATATTTT

D gene: -
J gene: TRBJ2-7
clone size: -
V gene: TRBV21-1
CDR3 protein: CASSKGGEGAKYEQYF
CDR3 DNA: TGTGCCAGCAGCAAAGGAGGGGAGGGGGCGAAATACGAGCAGTACTTC

D gene: -
J gene: TRBJ1-1
clone size: -
V gene: TRBV19
CDR3 protein: CASIQGRVNTEAFF
CDR3 DNA: TGTGCCAGCATACAGGGCAGAGTGAACACTGAAGCTTTCTTT

D gene: -
J gene: TRBJ1-2
clone size: few
V gene: TRBV23-1
CDR3 protein: CASLPTMTGHGYTF
CDR3 DNA: TGCGCCAGCCTCCCCACCATGACAGGTCATGGCTACACCTTC

D gene: -
J gene: TRBJ1-3
clone size: -
V gene: TRBV7-9
CDR3 protein: CASSLAAGNTIYF
CDR3 DNA: TGTGCCAGCAGCTTAGCGGCTGGAAACACCATATATTTT

D gene: -
J gene: TRBJ1-3
clone size: -
V gene: TRBV11-2
CDR3 protein: CASSLGAGSGNTIYF
CDR3 DNA: TGTGCCAGCAGCTTGGGGGCAGGCTCTGGAAACACCATATATTTT

D gene: -
J gene: TRBJ1-1
clone size: once
V gene: TRBV28
CDR3 protein: CASSFPRHAVLNTEAFF
CDR3 DNA: TGTGCCAGCAGTTTCCCCCGTCATGCGGTCCTGAACACTGAAGCTTTCTTT

D gene: -
J gene: TRBJ2-3
clone size: -
V gene: TRBV5-1
CDR3 protein: CASRAQSLGGWQYF
CDR3 DNA: TGCGCCAGCAGGGCTCAATCACTCGGGGGCTGGCAGTATTTT

D gene: TRBD1
J gene: TRBJ1-2
clone size: -
V gene: TRBV19
CDR3 protein: CASSPTGTGGFYGYTF
CDR3 DNA: TGTGCCAGTAGCCCCACCGGGACAGGGGGTTTCTATGGCTACACCTTC

D gene: -
J gene: TRBJ2-5
clone size: once
V gene: TRBV5-1
CDR3 protein: CASSLSRAPGNLETQYF
CDR3 DNA: TGCGCCAGCAGCTTGAGCAGGGCGCCAGGCAATTTAGAGACCCAGTACTTC

D gene: -
J gene: TRBJ1-6
clone size: -
V gene: TRBV9
CDR3 protein: CASSVAGGDASPLHF
CDR3 DNA: TGTGCCAGCAGCGTAGCGGGTGGTGACGCTTCACCCCTCCACTTT

D gene: -
J gene: TRBJ1-2
clone size: -
V gene: TRBV2
CDR3 protein: CASSRVNYGYTF
CDR3 DNA: TGTGCCAGCAGTAGGGTGAACTATGGCTACACCTTC

D gene: TRBD1
J gene: TRBJ1-1
clone size: -
V gene: TRBV2
CDR3 protein: CASRPRTGGHTEAFF
CDR3 DNA: TGTGCCAGCAGACCCCGGACAGGGGGGCACACTGAAGCTTTCTTT

D gene: -
J gene: TRBJ2-7
clone size: -
V gene: TRBV6-1
CDR3 protein: CASTGPGASYEQYF
CDR3 DNA: TGTGCCAGCACGGGTCCAGGGGCCTCCTACGAGCAGTACTTC

D gene: -
J gene: TRBJ1-2
clone size: once
V gene: TRBV29-1
CDR3 protein: CSVGGTYGYTF
CDR3 DNA: TGCAGCGTGGGGGGGACCTATGGCTACACCTTC

D gene: -
J gene: TRBJ1-5
clone size: few
V gene: TRBV19
CDR3 protein: CASRIAGLGSNQPQHF
CDR3 DNA: TGTGCCAGTAGAATCGCAGGGCTAGGGAGCAATCAGCCCCAGCATTTT

D gene: -
J gene: TRBJ1-2
clone size: -
V gene: TRBV7-3
CDR3 protein: CASSSDPTNYGYTF
CDR3 DNA: TGTGCCAGCAGCTCTGACCCAACTAACTATGGCTACACCTTC

D gene: -
J gene: TRBJ1-3
clone size: -
V gene: TRBV5-6
CDR3 protein: CASSLRGSGNTIYF
CDR3 DNA: TGTGCCAGCAGCTTGCGAGGGTCCGGAAACACCATATATTTT

D gene: -
J gene: TRBJ2-5
clone size: -
V gene: TRBV7-9
CDR3 protein: CASRKSRLLTQETQYF
CDR3 DNA: TGTGCCAGCAGAAAATCCCGCTTATTGACACAAGAGACCCAGTACTTC